This record covers a single T cell receptor beta chain. Here immunoSEQ multiplex PCR was the method, and the copy in TCRdb shows in-frame clones only, minus some. The sample includes 200,000 or so clones, around four fifths of them seen just once. This sample stems from a study of blood T cell repertoires in COVID-19. This CDR3 spans 13 amino acids. Germline V gene sequence: CDR1 KGHDR, CDR2 SFDVKD. The V end was cut by 1 base, the J end by 4 bases, with 6 bases between. This TCR derives from a man under 40 with active or convalescent COVID-19. This chain links TRBV24-1 with TRBJ1-2; no reliable D call. Specimen: peripheral blood. CDR3 sequence: CATSDFNSYGYTF. In DNA, the CDR3 is TGTGCCACCAGTGATTTCAACAGCTATGGCTACACCTTC.